Listed here are 26 T cell receptor beta chains from one sample, sequenced in a study of cytomegalovirus exposure and HLA in healthy donors (dated by TCRdb to about 2017). The library was generated by the immunoSEQ multiplex PCR assay. TCRdb mirrors the immuneACCESS table, restricted to in-frame sequences. Some clones are absent from its copies; in checked studies, under half trace to an unresolved V gene, and the reason for the others is unknown. This sample comprises under 75,000 clones, approximately 95% of them detected only once. The ten largest make up about 7% of the sample. The sample consisted of PBMCs. The receptors were gathered from a woman younger than 35 in good health and CMV-seropositive.

The gene calls are TRBV27 and TRBJ2-6; D call uncertain. The length of the CDR3 is 20 residues. The germline V gene encodes CDR1 MNHEY and CDR2 SMNVEV (reference sequence). Trimming cost V 6 bases and J 1 base, with 25 bases left between them. The CDR3: CASSPKPPLFTNSGANVLTF. The CDR3 region has the DNA TGTGCCAGCAGCCCTAAGCCCCCCCTTTTTACGAATTCTGGGGCCAACGTCCTGACTTTC. Together with reference TRBV27 and TRBJ2-6, the CDR3 gives the full variable domain: EAQVTQNPRYLITVTGKKLTVTCSQNMNHEYMSWYRQDPGLGLRQIYYSMNVEVTDKGDVPEGYKVSRKEKRNFPLILESPSPNQTSLYFCASSPKPPLFTNSGANVLTFGAGSRLTVL.

The V gene is TRBV6-6, the J gene TRBJ1-2; D unclear. CDR3 length equals 14 residues. Trimming took 1 base from V and 1 from J, leaving 7 bases between them. Per germline, CDR1 MNHNY and CDR2 SVGAGI (reference sequence). The CDR3 DNA is TGTGCCAGCAGTTACTATACAGTTAACTATGGCTACACCTTC. This sequence encodes CASSYYTVNYGYTF.

The chain employs TRBV6-5 and TRBJ1-5; 7 bases line up with TRBD1. The junction had 3 bases not matched to a gene; V was cut back by 6 bases and J by 7 bases. CDR1 is MNHEY, CDR2 SVGAGI, per germline. The CDR3 extends over 12 amino acids. The CDR3 nucleotides are TGTGCCAGCAGGAGGGGGCGGCAGCCCCAGCATTTT. This gives the protein CASRRGRQPQHF.

The J gene is TRBJ2-1, the V gene TRBV19; TRBD2 might be the D (5 bases). CDR1 LNHDA and CDR2 SQIVND come from the germline V gene (reference sequence). Trimming stripped 8 bases from V and 3 bases from J, with 11 bases between. CDR3 length: 13 amino acids. CDR3 residues: CASSRGHYNEQFF. The CDR3 DNA follows: TGTGCCAGTTCACGGGGTCACTACAATGAGCAGTTCTTC. Supplemented by reference TRBV19 and TRBJ2-1, the full variable domain reads DGGITQSPKYLFRKEGQNVTLSCEQNLNHDAMYWYRQDPGQGLRLIYYSQIVNDFQKGDIAEGYSVSREKKESFPLTVTSAQKNPTAFYLCASSRGHYNEQFFGPGTRLTVL.

This chain links TRBV27 with TRBJ2-1, with D perhaps matching TRBD2 (5 bases). V gave up 3 bases and J gave up 2 bases, with 14 bases separating them. CDR3 length: 16 residues. The germline CDR1 and CDR2 sequences are MNHEY and SMNVEV (reference sequence). CDR3 protein: CASSFASGSPYNEQFF. The CDR3 DNA follows: TGTGCCAGCAGTTTTGCGAGTGGGAGCCCCTACAATGAGCAGTTCTTC.

V and J are TRBV7-9 and TRBJ2-7; TRBD2 is a possible D gene (5 bases). The CDR3 totals 12 residues. Germline CDR1 and CDR2: SEHNR and FQNEAQ (reference sequence). Deletions cut 5 bases from V and 5 bases from J, with 10 bases between. The CDR3 DNA sequence: TGTGCCAGCAGCCGGGATCTCGACGAGCAGTACTTC. Its protein product is CASSRDLDEQYF. The variable domain in full, completed from reference TRBV7-9 and TRBJ2-7, reads DTGVSQNPRHKITKRGQNVTFRCDPISEHNRLYWYRQTLGQGPEFLTYFQNEAQLEKSRLLSDRFSAERPKGSFSTLEIQRTEQGDSAMYLCASSRDLDEQYFGPGTRLTVT.

The chain recombines TRBV25-1 with TRBJ2-1, with TRBD2 as a possible D gene (5 bases). V was trimmed by 4 bases and J by 9 bases, leaving 13 bases between them. This CDR3 has 13 amino acids. Germline V lookup: CDR1 MGHDK, CDR2 SYGVNS. The CDR3: CASSALEKGEQFF. In DNA form, the CDR3 reads TGTGCCAGCAGTGCACTAGAAAAGGGTGAGCAGTTCTTC.

This chain connects TRBV30 to TRBJ2-2; 7 positions agree with TRBD1. CDR1 and CDR2 (germline): GTSNPN, SVGIG (reference sequence). The CDR3 consists of 13 residues. J lost 7 bases, V lost 4 bases, and 6 bases had no gene match. CDR3 nucleotide sequence: TGTGCCTGGACTAGGGGGCCTAACGGGGAGCTGTTTTTT. This translates into CAWTRGPNGELFF.

This chain uses TRBV13 with TRBJ2-4; D unresolved. The CDR3 length is 13 residues. Germline V CDR1 and CDR2: PRHDT, FYEKMQ (reference sequence). V gave up 4 bases and J gave up 9 bases, with 13 bases separating them. As DNA, the CDR3 is TGTGCCAGCAGCTGGTGTGACTGGTGCATTCAGTACTTC. It encodes CASSWCDWCIQYF. Complete variable domain (other parts from reference TRBV13 and TRBJ2-4): AAGVIQSPRHLIKEKRETATLKCYPIPRHDTVYWYQQGPGQDPQFLISFYEKMQSDKGSIPDRFSAQQFSDYHSELNMSSLELGDSALYFCASSWCDWCIQYFGAGTRLSVL.

The chain carries TRBV2 and TRBJ2-2, with D perhaps TRBD1 (5 bases). CDR1 and CDR2 from the germline V gene are SNHLY and FYNNEI. The V and J ends lost 4 bases and 3 bases respectively, with 21 bases between them. The CDR3 is 18 residues long. In DNA form, the CDR3 reads TGTGCCAGCAGTGGCCCAAACAAAGGACACGGATACACCGGGGAGCTGTTTTTT. Residues: CASSGPNKGHGYTGELFF.

The chain joins TRBV7-8 to TRBJ1-4; TRBD1 is a possible D gene (6 bases). The V end was cut by 1 base, the J end by 6 bases, with 9 bases between. CDR1 is SGHVS and CDR2 is FQNEAQ in the germline V gene. The CDR3 is made up of 14 amino acids. CDR3 coding DNA: TGTGCCAGCAGCTTAGGGGCAGGGGATGAAAAACTGTTTTTT. Residues: CASSLGAGDEKLFF.

The V call is TRBV9, the J call TRBJ2-6; possibly TRBD1 for D (6 bases). Trimming stripped 2 bases from V and 0 bases from J, with 9 bases between. Germline CDR1 reads SGDLS; CDR2 reads YYNGEE. This CDR3 comprises 16 residues. The CDR3 bases are TGTGCCAGCAGCGTCTTGGACAGCTCTGGGGCCAACGTCCTGACTTTC. It codes for CASSVLDSSGANVLTF.

The rearrangement joins TRBV6-5 to TRBJ1-3, with D unclear. CDR1 and CDR2 (germline): MNHEY, SVGAGI. V was pared by 2 bases and J by 0 bases, with 11 bases between. The length of the CDR3 is 16 residues. Written as DNA, the CDR3 is TGTGCCAGCAGTTACCGGAGGTTGGACTCTGGAAACACCATATATTTT. It specifies CASSYRRLDSGNTIYF.

V usage is TRBV5-5 and J usage is TRBJ1-4; 7 bases are shared with TRBD1. The CDR3 is made up of 13 amino acids. CDR1 is SGHKS, CDR2 YYEKEE, per germline (reference sequence). V lost 7 bases to trimming and J lost 0 bases; unmatched junction nucleotides: 0. CDR3 coding DNA: TGTGCCAGCGGGACAGCAACTAATGAAAAACTGTTTTTT. Amino acid sequence: CASGTATNEKLFF.

The V call is TRBV5-4, the J call TRBJ1-4, with 11 bases identical to TRBD1. Unmatched junction bases numbered 5, after V lost 5 bases and J lost 11 bases. Germline lookup yields CDR1 SGHNT and CDR2 YYREEE (reference sequence). The CDR3 is 13 residues long. For the CDR3, the DNA is TGTGCCAGCAGTCCCGGGACAGGGGGGAAACTGTTTTTT. Its protein is CASSPGTGGKLFF.

This sequence joins TRBV27 and TRBJ2-1; TRBD2 matches at 7 bases. The germline CDR1 and CDR2 sequences are MNHEY and SMNVEV (reference sequence). CDR3 length: 13 amino acids. The junction had 7 bases not matched to a gene; V was cut back by 6 bases and J by 8 bases. The chain's CDR3 is CASSPGGGDEQFF. In DNA form, the CDR3 reads TGTGCCAGCAGCCCGGGGGGAGGCGATGAGCAGTTCTTC.

The chain combines TRBV2 with TRBJ1-4; the D gene is possibly TRBD1 (5 bases). Trimming pared 0 bases from V and 10 bases from J, leaving 18 bases between. CDR1 is SNHLY and CDR2 is FYNNEI in the germline V gene. This CDR3 comprises 16 residues. CDR3 in DNA: TGTGCCAGCAGTGAAGCGAGTTCCTTCGTGGGGGGAAAACTGTTTTTT. It codes for CASSEASSFVGGKLFF.

The V gene is TRBV27, the J gene TRBJ1-2; perhaps TRBD1 as D (6 bases). V shed 7 bases and J shed 8 bases, with 23 bases lying between them. The CDR3 spans 15 residues. Germline V gives CDR1 MNHEY, CDR2 SMNVEV (reference sequence). CDR3 sequence (DNA): TGTGCCAGCAAACAGGGACAATCCCCGGTTCTGGGCTACACCTTC. Translated, it gives CASKQGQSPVLGYTF.

The rearrangement joins TRBV30 to TRBJ2-7, with TRBD2 identical over 7 bases. The CDR3 runs 16 residues. Germline V CDR1 and CDR2: GTSNPN, SVGIG (reference sequence). J gave up 3 bases and V 2 bases, and 13 bases lay outside the gene matches. This CDR3 reads CAWSREGLPFLYEQYF. CDR3 nucleotides: TGTGCCTGGAGTAGGGAGGGACTCCCCTTCCTCTACGAGCAGTACTTC.

The chain combines TRBV28 with TRBJ2-7; unclear D gene. Germline-derived CDR1 and CDR2 are MDHEN and SYDVKM. Trimming took 1 base from V and 3 from J, leaving 10 bases between them. The CDR3 length is 14 residues. In DNA, the CDR3 is TGTGCCAGCAGTTTATCACCACTGATCTACGAGCAGTACTTC. Protein product: CASSLSPLIYEQYF. Supplemented by reference TRBV28 and TRBJ2-7, the full variable domain reads DVKVTQSSRYLVKRTGEKVFLECVQDMDHENMFWYRQDPGLGLRLIYFSYDVKMKEKGDIPEGYSVSREKKERFSLILESASTNQTSMYLCASSLSPLIYEQYFGPGTRLTVT.

The V call is TRBV10-1, the J call TRBJ2-7; a weak D match, TRBD2 (6 bases). The CDR3 contains 14 residues. Germline V lookup: CDR1 WNHNN, CDR2 SYGVQD (reference sequence). V gave up 7 bases and J gave up 2 bases, with 15 bases separating them. The CDR3 sequence is CASNFSGPTYEQYF. CDR3 nucleotides: TGCGCCAGCAATTTCAGCGGGCCCACCTACGAGCAGTACTTC.

The V gene is TRBV6-6, the J gene TRBJ2-2, with 9 bases that match TRBD2. Per the germline V gene, CDR1 is MNHNY and CDR2 is SVGAGI (reference sequence). The length of the CDR3 is 15 residues. With 8 bases clipped from V and 4 bases from J, the junction kept 8 bases outside the gene matches. The CDR3 DNA follows: TGTGCCAGCGGAGACGGGACTAGCATCACCGGGGAGCTGTTTTTT. Its protein is CASGDGTSITGELFF.

The V gene is TRBV7-3, the J gene TRBJ2-3, with 11 bases lining up with TRBD2. The junction had 4 bases not matched to a gene; V was cut back by 5 bases and J by 6 bases. The germline gives CDR1 SGHTA, CDR2 FQGTGA. The CDR3 is made up of 14 amino acids. CDR3 DNA sequence: TGTGCCAGCAGCGTTTCTAGCGGGGGGGATACGCAGTATTTT. Protein sequence: CASSVSSGGDTQYF.

The chain employs TRBV11-3 and TRBJ2-7; no clear D. V dropped 0 bases and J dropped 1 base, with 4 bases sitting between them. CDR1 SGHNT and CDR2 YENEEA come from the germline V gene. The CDR3 totals 13 residues. The CDR3 is CASSLERSYEQYF. CDR3 DNA sequence: TGTGCCAGCAGCTTAGAGAGGTCCTACGAGCAGTACTTC. Full variable domain (remainder filled in from reference TRBV11-3 and TRBJ2-7): EAGVVQSPRYKIIEKKQPVAFWCNPISGHNTLYWYLQNLGQGPELLIRYENEEAVDDSQLPKDRFSAERLKGVDSTLKIQPAELGDSAVYLCASSLERSYEQYFGPGTRLTVT.

The gene calls are TRBV6-5 and TRBJ2-3; 7 nucleotides align to TRBD2. The CDR3 covers 13 residues. The germline gives CDR1 MNHEY, CDR2 SVGAGI. With V trimmed by 8 bases and J by 5 bases, 7 bases remained unmatched. The CDR3 DNA follows: TGTGCCAGCCAGACGGGAGGAGTAGATACGCAGTATTTT. Protein product: CASQTGGVDTQYF.

This chain links TRBV27 with TRBJ2-5; a weak D match, TRBD2 (6 bases). Trimming left V 2 bases short and J 5 bases short, with 12 bases between. Germline CDR1 reads MNHEY; CDR2 reads SMNVEV (reference sequence). The CDR3 loop spans 14 amino acids. Here the CDR3 reads CASSLGGSGETQYF. The CDR3 region has the DNA TGTGCCAGCAGTTTAGGGGGGTCAGGGGAGACCCAGTACTTC.